This entry is about one T cell receptor beta chain. The sample belongs to a study of blood T cell repertoires in COVID-19. Study background: Samples taken during acute and convalescent COVID-19 were collected in the United States, Italy and Spain. T cells, B-cell-depleted T cells, or PBMCs provided the cDNA or gDNA that served as material.

Using immunoSEQ multiplex PCR, the repertoire was profiled, and TCRdb retains in-frame clones only, with some absent. The table shows roughly 310,000 clones, with roughly nine tenths occurring only once. Those enrolled, adults aged roughly 18 to 100 years, came from under 25 US areas. Participant reports of clinical history set cohort assignment. Germline CDR1 is SGDLS and CDR2 is YYNGEE. The V end lost 2 bases, the J end lost 7 bases, and 18 bases lay between the germline ends. The CDR3 covers 16 residues. What was sequenced was PBMCs or T cells enriched from blood (not recorded which). The gene calls are TRBV9 and TRBJ1-4; tentatively, D is TRBD1 (6 bases). The receptor comes from a man aged 60-69 years who had recovered from COVID-19. CDR3 residues: CASSVDRRTAVEKLFF. DNA of the CDR3: TGTGCCAGCAGCGTCGACAGACGGACAGCCGTTGAAAAACTGTTTTTT.